Below are 7 T cell receptor beta chains sequenced from a single sample in a study. TCRdb reanalysed the 5' RACE reads using MiXCR and keeps one entry per CDR3 protein. This table holds tens of thousands of distinct CDR3 sequences, around a quarter found once. The material sequenced was naive CD4+ T cells sorted from blood. Subset defined: naive CD4+ T cells, CD4+CD45RA+CD25-. The receptor set was obtained from a female donor with breast cancer.

The rearrangement uses TRBV9 and TRBJ2-1, with D unresolved. Deletions cut 0 bases from V and 8 bases from J, with 9 bases between. CDR1 is SGDLS, CDR2 YYNGEE, per germline. The CDR3 has 13 residues. The CDR3 bases are TGTGCCAGCAGCGTAGGGCCCCGCGATGAGCAGTTCTTC. Protein sequence: CASSVGPRDEQFF. Complete variable domain (other parts from reference TRBV9 and TRBJ2-1): DSGVTQTPKHLITATGQRVTLRCSPRSGDLSVYWYQQSLDQGLQFLIQYYNGEERAKGNILERFSAQQFPDLHSELNLSSLELGDSALYFCASSVGPRDEQFFGPGTRLTVL.

The rearrangement joins TRBV12-3 or TRBV12-4 to TRBJ2-1, with D tentatively TRBD1 or TRBD2 (5 bases each). This CDR3 has 19 amino acids. V was clipped by 6 bases and J by 9 bases, with 33 bases between them. The CDR3 spells CASSISSGTLFYLSVEQFF. The CDR3, as DNA: TGTGCCAGCAGCATATCCTCCGGGACGCTGTTTTATCTGTCGGTTGAGCAGTTCTTC.

This clonotype has only a few counts. At one end, the junction sequence differs from germline, possibly due to a read error. The chain couples TRBV20-1 to TRBJ2-3, with 8 bases aligning to TRBD2. The CDR3 runs to 14 residues. Germline CDR1 reads DFQATT; CDR2 reads SNEGSKA (reference sequence). The CDR3 DNA is TGCAATGCTAGGGGCGGGGGGTTTACAGATACGCAGTATTTT. This translates into CNARGGGFTDTQYF.

By share of the sample, this clonotype is medium-sized. The chain joins TRBV12-3 or TRBV12-4 to TRBJ2-5, with D maybe TRBD2 (5 bases). Trimming left V 3 bases short and J 5 bases short, with 10 bases between. The CDR3 runs 13 residues. The CDR3 DNA follows: TGTGCCAGCAGTTTGTCGGGGTTGGAGACCCAGTACTTC. Amino acids: CASSLSGLETQYF.

This clonotype was detected a few times. The chain employs TRBV28 and TRBJ2-1; 11 bases are a match to TRBD1. The V gene end was trimmed by 8 bases and the J gene end by 6 bases; junction bases not matched to a gene: 0. CDR3 length: 12 amino acids. Germline V gives CDR1 MDHEN, CDR2 SYDVKM. CDR3 region: CASGTGGNEQFF. The CDR3 bases are TGTGCCAGCGGGACAGGGGGCAATGAGCAGTTCTTC.

There are many counts of this clonotype. This rearrangement joins TRBV12-3 or TRBV12-4 to TRBJ1-5; 8 bases are shared with TRBD1. V dropped 5 bases and J dropped 10; count of bases not matched to a gene: 7. There are 13 residues in the CDR3. CDR3 sequence reads: CASSADRAGPQHF. In nucleotides, the CDR3 is TGTGCCAGCAGTGCGGACAGGGCAGGACCCCAGCATTTT.

This clonotype was counted a few times. The chain carries TRBV2 and TRBJ1-6; D gene ambiguous. Germline loops: CDR1 SNHLY, CDR2 FYNNEI. The V gene lost 10 bases and the J gene lost 6 bases, with 13 bases spanning the gap. The CDR3 length is 13 residues. The DNA of the CDR3 is TGTGCCACACAGCCCTCCCTTAATTCACCCCTCCACTTT. Residues: CATQPSLNSPLHF.